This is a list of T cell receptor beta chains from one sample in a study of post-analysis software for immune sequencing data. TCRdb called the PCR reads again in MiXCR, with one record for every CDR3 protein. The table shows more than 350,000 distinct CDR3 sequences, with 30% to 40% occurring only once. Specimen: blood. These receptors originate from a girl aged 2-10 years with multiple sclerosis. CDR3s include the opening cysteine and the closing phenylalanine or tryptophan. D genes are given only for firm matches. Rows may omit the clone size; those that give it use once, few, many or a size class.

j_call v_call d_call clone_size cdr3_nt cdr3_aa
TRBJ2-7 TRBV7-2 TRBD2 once TGTGCCGGCAGCTCCGTAGCGGGAGGGCCTAACGAGCAGTACTTC CAGSSVAGGPNEQYF
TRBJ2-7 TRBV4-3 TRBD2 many TGCGCCAGCAGCCAAGAGAGTAGCGGGATCTACGAGCAGTACTTC CASSQESSGIYEQYF
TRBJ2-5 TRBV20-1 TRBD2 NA TGCAGTGCCCCCCGGGTAGCGGGACAAGAGACCCAGTACTTC CSAPRVAGQETQYF
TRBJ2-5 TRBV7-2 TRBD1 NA TGTGCCAGCAGCTTCGGACAGGGTGGAGGACTTAGAGAGACCCAGTACTTC CASSFGQGGGLRETQYF
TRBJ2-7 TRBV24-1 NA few TGTGCCACCAGTGATCGCGGAACCTACGAGCAGTACTTC CATSDRGTYEQYF
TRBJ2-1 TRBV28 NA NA TGTGCCAGCAGTTTCCCCGGGACTCTCTCCTACAATGAGCAGTTCTTC CASSFPGTLSYNEQFF
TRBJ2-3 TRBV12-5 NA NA TGTGCTAGTGGTCCCGCCCGGGGGGCGCGTGATACGCAGTATTTT CASGPARGARDTQYF
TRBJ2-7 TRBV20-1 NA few TGCAGTGCTAAAGTAGGCGGAGCCTACGAGCAGTACTTC CSAKVGGAYEQYF
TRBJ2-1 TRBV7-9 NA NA TGTGCCAGCATCCTACTTACACAGGACAATGAGCAGTTCTTC CASILLTQDNEQFF
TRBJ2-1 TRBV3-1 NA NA TGTGCCAGCAGCGATTCAGAGCGTGGTGAGCAGTTCTTC CASSDSERGEQFF
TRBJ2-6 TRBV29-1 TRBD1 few TGCAGCGCTCACACAGGGGCTGGGGCCAACGTCCTGACTTTC CSAHTGAGANVLTF
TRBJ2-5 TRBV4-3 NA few TGCGCCAGCAGCCAAGATTCTAGTTTCGGGGAGACCCAGTACTTC CASSQDSSFGETQYF
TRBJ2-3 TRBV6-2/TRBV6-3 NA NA TGTGCCAGCAGTTCTCAACCCCCTCCATGGGATACGCAGTATTTT CASSSQPPPWDTQYF
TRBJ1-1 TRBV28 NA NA TGTGCTATCGTTTTTTCGAGTCGGTTGTACACTGAAGCTTTCTTT CAIVFSSRLYTEAFF
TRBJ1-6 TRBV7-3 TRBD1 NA TGTGCCAGCAGCCAAGGGGGGACAGGGGCTGGATCACCCCTCCACTTT CASSQGGTGAGSPLHF
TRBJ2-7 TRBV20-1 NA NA TGCAGTGCTAGAGATGTGGCAGGGACCCGCTACGAGCAGTACTTC CSARDVAGTRYEQYF
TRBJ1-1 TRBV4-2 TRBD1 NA TGTGCCAGCAGCCAAGGGACAGGGGGCGAAGCTTTCTTT CASSQGTGGEAFF
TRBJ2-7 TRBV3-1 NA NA TGTGCCAGCAGCCAAGATTTTTTCCCTCAGGGGAGCTCCTACGAGCAGTACTTC CASSQDFFPQGSSYEQYF
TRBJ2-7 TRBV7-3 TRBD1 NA TGTGCCAGCAGCCCCACGGGGACAGTGTCCTCCTACGGGCAGTACTTC CASSPTGTVSSYGQYF
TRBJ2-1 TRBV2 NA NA TGTGCCAGCAGTGAAGGGGCCTTAGGGAATGAGCAGTTCTTC CASSEGALGNEQFF
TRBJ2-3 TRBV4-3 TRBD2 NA TGCGCCAGCAGCCAAGTGGGTAGCGGGAACACAGATACGCAGTATTTT CASSQVGSGNTDTQYF
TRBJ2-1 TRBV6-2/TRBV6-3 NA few TGTGCCAGCAGAAGTACCGGGACCCGGGAGCAGTTCTTC CASRSTGTREQFF
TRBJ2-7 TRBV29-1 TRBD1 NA TGCAGTGTTCTTCGGGGACAGGGGACCTACGAGCAGTACTTC CSVLRGQGTYEQYF
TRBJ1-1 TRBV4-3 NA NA TGCGCCAGCAGCCAAGATCATGGGTCAGGCTCTGCTTTCTTT CASSQDHGSGSAFF
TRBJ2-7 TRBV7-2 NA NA TGTGCCAGCAGCTCCTATATAGAGGGCGAGCAGTACTTC CASSSYIEGEQYF
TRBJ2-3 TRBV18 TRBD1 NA TGTGCCAGCTCACCACCGACAGGGGCAGATACGCAGTATTTT CASSPPTGADTQYF
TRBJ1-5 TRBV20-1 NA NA TGCAGTGCTAAAGGGACACCTAATTATAGCAATCAGCCCCAGCATTTT CSAKGTPNYSNQPQHF
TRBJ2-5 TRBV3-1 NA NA TGTGCCAGCAGCAATGGACCAGGGTGGGGATCCCAAGAGACCCAGTACTTC CASSNGPGWGSQETQYF
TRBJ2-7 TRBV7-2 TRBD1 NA TGTGCCAGCAGCTTATGCCGGGACAGGACCTACGAGCAGTACTTC CASSLCRDRTYEQYF
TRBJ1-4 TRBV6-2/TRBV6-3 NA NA TGTGCCAGCAGTTACCCGTCGACAGCTCGAGAAAATGAAAAACTGTTTTTT CASSYPSTARENEKLFF
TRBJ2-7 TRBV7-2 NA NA TGTGCCAGCAGCTTTGGACCCACGACCTACGAGCAGTACTTC CASSFGPTTYEQYF
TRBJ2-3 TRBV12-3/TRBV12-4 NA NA TGTGCCAGCAGTTTTGCCGAAAGCGCAGATACGCAGTATTTT CASSFAESADTQYF
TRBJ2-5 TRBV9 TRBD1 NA TGTGCCAGCAGCGTAGGGACAGGACGTTCGAGTGAGCAGTACTTC CASSVGTGRSSEQYF
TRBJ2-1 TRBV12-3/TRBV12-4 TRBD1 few TGTGCCAGCAGTTTCCGGACAGGGGGGACTGAGCAGTTCTTC CASSFRTGGTEQFF
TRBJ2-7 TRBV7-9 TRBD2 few TGTGCCAGCAGCTTATCCAGCGGGGGATTCTACGAGCAGTACTTC CASSLSSGGFYEQYF
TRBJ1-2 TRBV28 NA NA TGTGCCAGCAGTTTATCCTGGGGCACGTCGGTACTCTATGGCTACACCTTC CASSLSWGTSVLYGYTF
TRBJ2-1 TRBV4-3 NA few TGCGCCAGCAGCCCAGACGGACTCTCCTACAATGAGCAGTTCTTC CASSPDGLSYNEQFF
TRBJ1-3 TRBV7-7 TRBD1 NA TGTGCCAGCAGCTTAGGGACAGGGTCTGGAAACACCATATATTTT CASSLGTGSGNTIYF
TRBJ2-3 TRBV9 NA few TGTGCCAGCAGCGTAGCCAAAGATACGCAGTATTTT CASSVAKDTQYF
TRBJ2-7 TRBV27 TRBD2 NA TGTGCCAGCGGGACTAGCGGGAGACGGTACGAGCAGTACTTC CASGTSGRRYEQYF
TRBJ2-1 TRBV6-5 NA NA TGTGCCAGCAGAGACCACAGGGACGAGCAGTTCTTC CASRDHRDEQFF
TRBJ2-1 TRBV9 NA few TGTGCCAGCAGCGCGTGGGACTCCCGCCCCAATGAGCAGTTCTTC CASSAWDSRPNEQFF
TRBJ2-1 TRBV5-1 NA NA TGCGCCAGCAGCTTGTATGTGAGCTCCTACAATGAGCAGTTCTTC CASSLYVSSYNEQFF
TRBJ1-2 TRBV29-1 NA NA TGCAGCGTTAGACTGATCGGAGGCTACACCTTC CSVRLIGGYTF
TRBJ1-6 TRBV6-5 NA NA TGTGCCAGCAGTCCCAATACAGGGAACAATTCACCCCTCCACTTT CASSPNTGNNSPLHF
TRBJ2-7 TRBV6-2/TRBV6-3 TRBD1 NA TGTGCCAGCAGTTCCAACCTCGTAACACAGGGGAACGAGCAGTACTTC CASSSNLVTQGNEQYF
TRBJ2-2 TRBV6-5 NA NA TGTGCCAGCACGACGCAGGGTCGGAGGACCGGGGAGCTGTTTTTT CASTTQGRRTGELFF
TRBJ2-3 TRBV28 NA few TGTGCCAGCACGGTCGAAGATACGCAGTATTTT CASTVEDTQYF
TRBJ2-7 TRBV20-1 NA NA TGCAGTGCTAGATTCGCGGGAACGGGGATGTACTATGGTGAGCAGTACTTC CSARFAGTGMYYGEQYF